This is a list of T cell receptor beta chains from one sample in a study of identical twins. MiXCR, run by TCRdb on the 5' RACE reads, gives a single entry per CDR3 protein. The sample includes approximately 700,000 distinct CDR3 sequences, roughly 18% of them seen just once. These data were likewise used in another study, on T cells expressing NK-cell markers.

The sequenced sample consisted of PBMCs. These receptor sequences come from a woman aged 18-30 years in good health. CDR3s include the opening cysteine and the closing phenylalanine or tryptophan. The D gene is left open where the match is weak. Clone size appears in some rows only: once, few, many, or a class for an expanded clone.

j_call	v_call	d_call	clone_size	cdr3_nt	cdr3_aa
TRBJ1-4	TRBV29-1	NA	NA	TGCGGGTCAGCAACTAATGAAAAACTGTTTTTT	CGSATNEKLFF
TRBJ2-3	TRBV20-1	TRBD1	few	TGCAGTGCAAACAGGGGGCGAGGCACAGATACGCAGTATTTT	CSANRGRGTDTQYF
TRBJ1-1	TRBV7-3	NA	NA	TGTGCCAGCAGCTTGCTACGTAACACTGAAGCTTTCTTT	CASSLLRNTEAFF
TRBJ2-3	TRBV20-1	NA	few	TGCAGTGCTTACTCGGGACGGGACCCCCCACAAGTTACGCAGTATTTT	CSAYSGRDPPQVTQYF
TRBJ2-7	TRBV12-3/TRBV12-4	TRBD2	NA	TGTGCCAGCAGTCCGGGACTACTCGAGCAGTACTTC	CASSPGLLEQYF
TRBJ2-5	TRBV9	TRBD2	few	TGTGCCAGCAGCGTAGGGGGAGCGGGGCGAGAGACCCAGTACTTC	CASSVGGAGRETQYF
TRBJ2-7	TRBV12-3/TRBV12-4	TRBD1	few	TGTGCCAGCGCAGGACAGGCGGCCTACGAGCAGTACTTC	CASAGQAAYEQYF
TRBJ1-2	TRBV28	TRBD1	NA	TGTGCCAGCAGTATACGGACAGGGTTTTATGACTATGGCTACACCTTC	CASSIRTGFYDYGYTF
TRBJ2-1	TRBV12-3/TRBV12-4	NA	many	TGTGCCAGCAGCACAGGGCCCTACAATGAGCAGTTCTTC	CASSTGPYNEQFF
TRBJ2-7	TRBV3-1	NA	NA	TGTGCCAGCAGCCAAGTAGCGGACTCCTACGAGCAGTACTTC	CASSQVADSYEQYF
TRBJ2-1	TRBV7-8	TRBD2	NA	TGTGCCAGCAGCTTAGGGCAGCGGGGACGGGATGAGCAGTTCTTC	CASSLGQRGRDEQFF
TRBJ2-3	TRBV6-2/TRBV6-3	TRBD2	few	TGTGCCAGCAGTCCCCCCGGGACTAGCGGGTACGATACGCAGTATTTT	CASSPPGTSGYDTQYF
TRBJ2-7	TRBV20-1	TRBD1	NA	TGCAGTGCTAGCGCGCGACGACGGACAGGGGGATACGAGCAGTACTTC	CSASARRRTGGYEQYF
TRBJ2-7	TRBV12-3/TRBV12-4	TRBD2	few	TGTGCCAGCAGTTCCAGCGGGAGGGCCACCTCCTACGAGCAGTACTTC	CASSSSGRATSYEQYF
TRBJ2-1	TRBV6-1	NA	NA	TGTGCCAGCACCCTAGGGGAGCCGAATGAGCAGTTCTTC	CASTLGEPNEQFF
TRBJ1-2	TRBV7-2	NA	NA	TGTGCCAGCAGTCGCTGGGCAGGTGGCTATGGCTACACCTTC	CASSRWAGGYGYTF
TRBJ2-7	TRBV19	TRBD1	few	TGTGCCAGTAGTGTACAGGGGGCTGGTTCGGCCGAGCAGTACTTC	CASSVQGAGSAEQYF
TRBJ2-2	TRBV3-1	NA	NA	TGTGCCAGCAGCCATCGCGGGGAAAACACCGGGGAGCTGTTTTTT	CASSHRGENTGELFF
TRBJ2-7	TRBV12-3/TRBV12-4	NA	many	TGTGCCAGCAGTTCGGGACATACCTACGAGCAGTACTTC	CASSSGHTYEQYF
TRBJ2-7	TRBV6-2/TRBV6-3	NA	NA	TGTGCCAGCAGTTATGTTGAGCTAGGATTCGAGCAGTACTTC	CASSYVELGFEQYF
TRBJ2-1	TRBV5-1	NA	NA	TGCGCCAGCAGCCCGTGGGACCGCGGGGATGAGCAGTTCTTC	CASSPWDRGDEQFF
TRBJ2-5	TRBV27	NA	NA	TGTGCCAGCAGTTTACGGCTAGCTTGGTGTGAGACCCAGTACTTC	CASSLRLAWCETQYF
TRBJ2-5	TRBV29-1	NA	NA	TGCAGCGCCGGGGAGACGGAGACCCAGTACTTC	CSAGETETQYF
TRBJ1-3	TRBV11-2	NA	NA	TGTGCCAGCAGCCCCGAAATCACAACCTCTGGAAACACCATATATTTT	CASSPEITTSGNTIYF
TRBJ2-2	TRBV5-6	NA	NA	TGTGCCATCAGCCCCGGGACCGGGGTAACCGGGGAGCTGTTTTTT	CAISPGTGVTGELFF
TRBJ2-1	TRBV12-3/TRBV12-4	NA	few	TGTGCCAGCAGTTTTGCTGAAGGCAATGAGCAGTTCTTC	CASSFAEGNEQFF
TRBJ1-1	TRBV10-2	TRBD1	few	TGCGCCAGCAGTGACAGGAGGACAGGCTCGATGAACACTGAAGCTTTCTTT	CASSDRRTGSMNTEAFF
TRBJ2-1	TRBV9	NA	few	TGTGCCAGCAGCGCCGCCGGGTCCTACAGTGAGCAGTTCTTC	CASSAAGSYSEQFF
TRBJ2-2	TRBV11-3	NA	NA	TGTGCCAGCAGCTTGAAAGGTTTCATCACCGGGGAGCTGTTTTTT	CASSLKGFITGELFF
TRBJ1-1	TRBV20-1	NA	NA	TGCAGTGCCCGTAAGGAGGACATGAACACTGAAGCTTTCTTT	CSARKEDMNTEAFF
TRBJ2-1	TRBV7-3	TRBD2	NA	TGTGCCAGCAGCTCGGGACTAGCGGGGGGGCAATTTATTGAGCAGTTCTTC	CASSSGLAGGQFIEQFF
TRBJ1-2	TRBV6-1	NA	few	TGTGCCAGCAGCGTCTTAGGCTTAGGGGACTATGGCTACACCTTC	CASSVLGLGDYGYTF
TRBJ1-1	TRBV20-1	TRBD1	few	TGCAGTGCTAGAGTGGTGGACAGGGGGTACACTGAAGCTTTCTTT	CSARVVDRGYTEAFF